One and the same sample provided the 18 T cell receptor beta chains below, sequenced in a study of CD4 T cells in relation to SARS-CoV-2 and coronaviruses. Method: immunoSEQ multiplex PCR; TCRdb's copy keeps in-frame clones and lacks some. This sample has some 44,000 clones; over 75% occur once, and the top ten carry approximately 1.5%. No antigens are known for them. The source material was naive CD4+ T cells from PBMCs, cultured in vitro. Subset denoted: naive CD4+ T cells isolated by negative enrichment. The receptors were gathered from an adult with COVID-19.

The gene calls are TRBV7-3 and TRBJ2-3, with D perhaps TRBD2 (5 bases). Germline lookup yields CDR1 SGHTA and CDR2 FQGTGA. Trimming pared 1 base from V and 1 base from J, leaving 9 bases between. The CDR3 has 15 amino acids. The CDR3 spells CASSLIPGGTDTQYF. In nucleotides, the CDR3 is TGTGCCAGCAGCTTAATTCCCGGGGGCACAGATACGCAGTATTTT.

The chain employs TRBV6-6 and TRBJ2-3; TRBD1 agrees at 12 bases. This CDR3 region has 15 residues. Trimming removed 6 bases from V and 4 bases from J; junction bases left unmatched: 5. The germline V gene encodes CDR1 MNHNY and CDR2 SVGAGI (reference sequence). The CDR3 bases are TGTGCCAGCAGGGTTGGGACAGGGGGCTCAGATACGCAGTATTTT. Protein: CASRVGTGGSDTQYF.

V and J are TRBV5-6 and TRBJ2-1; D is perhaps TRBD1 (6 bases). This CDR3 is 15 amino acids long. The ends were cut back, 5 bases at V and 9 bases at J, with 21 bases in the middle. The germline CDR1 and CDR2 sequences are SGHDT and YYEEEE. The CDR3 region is CASRETGEYYGEQFF. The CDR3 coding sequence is TGTGCCAGCAGAGAGACAGGAGAATATTACGGTGAGCAGTTCTTC.

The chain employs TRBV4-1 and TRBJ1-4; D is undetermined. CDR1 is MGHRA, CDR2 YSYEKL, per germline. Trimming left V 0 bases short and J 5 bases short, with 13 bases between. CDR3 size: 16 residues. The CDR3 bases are TGCGCCAGCAGCCAAGAGCGACTGCTTATAAATGAAAAACTGTTTTTT. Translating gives CASSQERLLINEKLFF.

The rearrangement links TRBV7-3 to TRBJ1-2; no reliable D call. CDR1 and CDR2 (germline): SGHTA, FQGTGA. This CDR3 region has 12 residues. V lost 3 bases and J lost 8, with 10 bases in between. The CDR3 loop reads CASSFPGEGYTF. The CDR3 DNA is TGTGCCAGCAGCTTCCCCGGAGAAGGCTACACCTTC.

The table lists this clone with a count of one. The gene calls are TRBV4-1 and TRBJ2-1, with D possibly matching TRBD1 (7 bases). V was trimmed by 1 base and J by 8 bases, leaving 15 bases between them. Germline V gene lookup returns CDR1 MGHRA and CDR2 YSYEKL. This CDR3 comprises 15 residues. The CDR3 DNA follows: TGCGCCAGCAGCCAAGCCGCAGGGGGGTACTATGAGCAGTTCTTC. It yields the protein CASSQAAGGYYEQFF.

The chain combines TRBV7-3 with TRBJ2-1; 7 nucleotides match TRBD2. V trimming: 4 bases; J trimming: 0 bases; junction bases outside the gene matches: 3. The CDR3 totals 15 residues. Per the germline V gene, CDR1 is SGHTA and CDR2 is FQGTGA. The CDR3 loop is CASSSAGVSYNEQFF. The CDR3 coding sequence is TGTGCCAGCAGCTCTGCGGGAGTCTCCTACAATGAGCAGTTCTTC.

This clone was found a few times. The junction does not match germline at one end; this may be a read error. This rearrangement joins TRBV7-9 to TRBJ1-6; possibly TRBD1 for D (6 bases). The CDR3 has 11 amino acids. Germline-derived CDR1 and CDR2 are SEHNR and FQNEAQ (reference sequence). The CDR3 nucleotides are TGTGCCAGCAGCGTTATCGGACAGCTTTATTTT. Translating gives CASSVIGQLYF.

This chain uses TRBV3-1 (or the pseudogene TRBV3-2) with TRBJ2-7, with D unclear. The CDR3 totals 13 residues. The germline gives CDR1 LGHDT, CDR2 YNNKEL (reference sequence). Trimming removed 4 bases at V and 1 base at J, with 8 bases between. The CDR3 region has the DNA TGTGCCAGCAGCCTGTTCCTTTCCTACGAGCAGTACTTC. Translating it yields CASSLFLSYEQYF.

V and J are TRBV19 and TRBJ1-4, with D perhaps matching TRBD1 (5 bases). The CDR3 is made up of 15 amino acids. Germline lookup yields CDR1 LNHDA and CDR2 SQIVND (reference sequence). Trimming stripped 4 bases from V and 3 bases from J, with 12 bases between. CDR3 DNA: TGTGCCAGTAGTACTTTGAAGACAGCTAATGAAAAACTGTTTTTT. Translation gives CASSTLKTANEKLFF. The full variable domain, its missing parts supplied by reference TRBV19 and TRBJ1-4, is DGGITQSPKYLFRKEGQNVTLSCEQNLNHDAMYWYRQDPGQGLRLIYYSQIVNDFQKGDIAEGYSVSREKKESFPLTVTSAQKNPTAFYLCASSTLKTANEKLFFGSGTQLSVL.

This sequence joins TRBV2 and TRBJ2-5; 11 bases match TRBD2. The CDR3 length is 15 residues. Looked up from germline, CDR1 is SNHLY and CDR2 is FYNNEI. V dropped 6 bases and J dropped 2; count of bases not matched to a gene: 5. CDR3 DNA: TGTGCCAGCAGCTCGGGACTAGCGGCACAAGAGACCCAGTACTTC. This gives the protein CASSSGLAAQETQYF.

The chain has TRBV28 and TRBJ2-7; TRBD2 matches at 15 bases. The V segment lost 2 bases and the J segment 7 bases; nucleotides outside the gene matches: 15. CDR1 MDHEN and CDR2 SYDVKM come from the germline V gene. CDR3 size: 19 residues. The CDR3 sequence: CASSLRGGLAGGRVREQYF. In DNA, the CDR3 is TGTGCCAGCAGTTTAAGGGGGGGACTAGCGGGAGGTAGAGTACGAGAGCAGTACTTC.

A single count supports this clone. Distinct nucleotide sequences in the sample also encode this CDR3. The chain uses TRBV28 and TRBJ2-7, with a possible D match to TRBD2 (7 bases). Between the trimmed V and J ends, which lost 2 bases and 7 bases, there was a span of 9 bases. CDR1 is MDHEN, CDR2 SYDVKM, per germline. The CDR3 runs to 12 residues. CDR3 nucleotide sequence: TGTGCCAGCAGTTTAGGGAGGGGGGAGCAGTACTTC. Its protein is CASSLGRGEQYF.

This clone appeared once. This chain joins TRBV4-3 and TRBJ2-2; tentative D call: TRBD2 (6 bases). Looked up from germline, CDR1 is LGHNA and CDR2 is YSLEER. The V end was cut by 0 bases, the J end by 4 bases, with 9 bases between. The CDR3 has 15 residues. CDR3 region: CASSQERRGTGELFF. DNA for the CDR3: TGCGCCAGCAGCCAAGAGAGGAGGGGCACCGGGGAGCTGTTTTTT.

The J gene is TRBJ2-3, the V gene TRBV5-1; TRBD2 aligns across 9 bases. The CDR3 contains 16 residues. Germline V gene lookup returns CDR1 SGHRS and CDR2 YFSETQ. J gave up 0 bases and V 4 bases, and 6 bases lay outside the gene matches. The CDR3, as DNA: TGCGCCAGCAGCGGGATAGCGGGAGCTAGCACAGATACGCAGTATTTT. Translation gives CASSGIAGASTDTQYF. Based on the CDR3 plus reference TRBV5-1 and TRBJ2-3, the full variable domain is KAGVTQTPRYLIKTRGQQVTLSCSPISGHRSVSWYQQTPGQGLQFLFEYFSETQRNKGNFPGRFSGRQFSNSRSEMNVSTLELGDSALYLCASSGIAGASTDTQYFGPGTRLTVL.

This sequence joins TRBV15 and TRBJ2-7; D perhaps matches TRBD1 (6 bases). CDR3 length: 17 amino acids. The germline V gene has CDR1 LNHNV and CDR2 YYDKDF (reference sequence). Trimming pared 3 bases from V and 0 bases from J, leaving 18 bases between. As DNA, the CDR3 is TGTGCCACCAGCAGGTCCCGGGACATTTTCAGCTCCTACGAGCAGTACTTC. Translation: CATSRSRDIFSSYEQYF.

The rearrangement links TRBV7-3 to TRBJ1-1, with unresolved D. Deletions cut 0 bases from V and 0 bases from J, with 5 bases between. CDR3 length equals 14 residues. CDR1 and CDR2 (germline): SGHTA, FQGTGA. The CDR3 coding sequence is TGTGCCAGCAGCTTAACAGCCATGAACACTGAAGCTTTCTTT. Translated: CASSLTAMNTEAFF.

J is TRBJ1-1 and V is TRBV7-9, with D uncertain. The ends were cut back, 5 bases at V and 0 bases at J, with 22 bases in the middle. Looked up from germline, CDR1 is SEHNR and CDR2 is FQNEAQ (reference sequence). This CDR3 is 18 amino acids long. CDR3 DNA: TGTGCCAGCAGCCTACCCAGGAGTGGCTTTAACCTGAACACTGAAGCTTTCTTT. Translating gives CASSLPRSGFNLNTEAFF. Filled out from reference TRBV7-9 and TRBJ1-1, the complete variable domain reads DTGVSQNPRHKITKRGQNVTFRCDPISEHNRLYWYRQTLGQGPEFLTYFQNEAQLEKSRLLSDRFSAERPKGSFSTLEIQRTEQGDSAMYLCASSLPRSGFNLNTEAFFGQGTRLTVV.